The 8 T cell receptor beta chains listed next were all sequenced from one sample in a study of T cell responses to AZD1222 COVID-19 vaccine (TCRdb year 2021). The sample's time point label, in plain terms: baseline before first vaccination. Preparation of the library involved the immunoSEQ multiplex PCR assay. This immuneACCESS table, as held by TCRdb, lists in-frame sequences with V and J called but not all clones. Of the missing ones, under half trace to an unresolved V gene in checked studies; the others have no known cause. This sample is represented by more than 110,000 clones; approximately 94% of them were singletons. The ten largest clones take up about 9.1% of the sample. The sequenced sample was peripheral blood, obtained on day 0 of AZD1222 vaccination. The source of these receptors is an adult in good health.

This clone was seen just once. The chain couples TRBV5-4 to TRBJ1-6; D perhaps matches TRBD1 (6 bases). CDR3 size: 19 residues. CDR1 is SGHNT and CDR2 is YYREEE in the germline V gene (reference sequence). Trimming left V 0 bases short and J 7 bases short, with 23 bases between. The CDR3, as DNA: TGTGCCAGCAGCTTGGGGGGGACAATTCTCAGGGGAGGAAATTCACCCCTCCACTTT. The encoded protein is CASSLGGTILRGGNSPLHF.

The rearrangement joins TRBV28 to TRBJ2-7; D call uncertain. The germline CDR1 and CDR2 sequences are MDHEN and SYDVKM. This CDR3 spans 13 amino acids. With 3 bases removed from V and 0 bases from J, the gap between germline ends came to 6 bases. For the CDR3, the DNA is TGTGCCAGCAGTTTGGCAGTCTCCTACGAGCAGTACTTC. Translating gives CASSLAVSYEQYF.

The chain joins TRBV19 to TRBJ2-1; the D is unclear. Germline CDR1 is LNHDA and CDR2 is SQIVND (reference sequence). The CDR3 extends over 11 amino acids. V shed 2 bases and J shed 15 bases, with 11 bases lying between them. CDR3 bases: TGTGCCAGTAGTATAATCAGGTCGGCGTTCTTC. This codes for CASSIIRSAFF.

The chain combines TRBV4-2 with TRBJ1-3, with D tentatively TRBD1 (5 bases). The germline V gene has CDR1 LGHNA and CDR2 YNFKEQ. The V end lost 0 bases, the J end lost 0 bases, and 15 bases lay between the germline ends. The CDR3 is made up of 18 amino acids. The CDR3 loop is CASSQDFLRGFSGNTIYF. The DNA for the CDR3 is TGTGCCAGCAGCCAAGATTTCTTGAGGGGTTTCTCTGGAAACACCATATATTTT.

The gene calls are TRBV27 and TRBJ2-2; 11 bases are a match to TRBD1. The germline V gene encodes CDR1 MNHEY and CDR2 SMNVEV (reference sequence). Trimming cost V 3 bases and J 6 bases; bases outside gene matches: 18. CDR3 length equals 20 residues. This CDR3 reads CASSFWESGPGTGGPGELFF. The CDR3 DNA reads TGTGCCAGCAGTTTCTGGGAGTCTGGCCCCGGGACAGGGGGTCCCGGGGAGCTGTTTTTT.

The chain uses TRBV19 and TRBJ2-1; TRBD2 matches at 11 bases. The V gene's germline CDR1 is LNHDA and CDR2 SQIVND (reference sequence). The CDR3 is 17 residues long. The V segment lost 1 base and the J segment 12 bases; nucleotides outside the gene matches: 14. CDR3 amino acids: CASSIGLAGGPRLAQFF. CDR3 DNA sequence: TGTGCCAGTAGTATAGGGCTAGCGGGGGGCCCCCGGCTGGCGCAGTTCTTC.

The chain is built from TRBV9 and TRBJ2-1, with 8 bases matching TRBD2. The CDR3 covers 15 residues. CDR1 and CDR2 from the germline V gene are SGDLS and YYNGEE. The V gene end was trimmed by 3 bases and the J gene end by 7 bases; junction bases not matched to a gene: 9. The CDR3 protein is CASSALAGGGNEQFF. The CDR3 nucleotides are TGTGCCAGCAGCGCCCTCGCGGGGGGCGGAAATGAGCAGTTCTTC.

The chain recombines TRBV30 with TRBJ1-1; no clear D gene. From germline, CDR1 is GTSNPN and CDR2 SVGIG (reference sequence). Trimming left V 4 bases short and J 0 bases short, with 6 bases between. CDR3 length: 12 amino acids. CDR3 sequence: CAWNTVNTEAFF. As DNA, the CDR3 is TGTGCCTGGAACACAGTGAACACTGAAGCTTTCTTT.